The clone carrying this T cell receptor beta chain was picked up many times. Its antigen is still unknown. This entry comes from a study of T-cell memory formation after mild COVID-19. Whole-study context: The TCR clusters were mostly specific to one donor. Points from the study as a whole: Of the contracting clones, CD4+ ones lay mainly in CM and EM, and CD8+ ones in EMRA. That cross-reactive memory joined was suggested by some responding clones appearing in pre-infection memory.

The CDR3 sequence is 12 residues long. Trimming removed 5 bases from V and 4 bases from J, with 6 bases in between. Libraries for TCRalpha and TCRbeta carried sample barcodes and unique molecular identifiers via 5'RACE. TCRdb passed the 5' RACE reads through MiXCR, listing each CDR3 protein once. The sample records a few hundred thousand distinct CDR3 sequences, roughly 15% being singletons. The specimen was PBMCs or a T cell subset sorted from them (not recorded which). The chain joins TRBV12-3 or TRBV12-4 to TRBJ1-5; D gene uncertain. This TCR derives from a man between 18 and 29 years old who had mild COVID-19 (a few samples of this study predate the infection). Cell type and time point are not known. The CDR3 DNA is TGTGCCAGCAGTCTACCTAATCAGCCCCAGCATTTT. It codes for CASSLPNQPQHF.